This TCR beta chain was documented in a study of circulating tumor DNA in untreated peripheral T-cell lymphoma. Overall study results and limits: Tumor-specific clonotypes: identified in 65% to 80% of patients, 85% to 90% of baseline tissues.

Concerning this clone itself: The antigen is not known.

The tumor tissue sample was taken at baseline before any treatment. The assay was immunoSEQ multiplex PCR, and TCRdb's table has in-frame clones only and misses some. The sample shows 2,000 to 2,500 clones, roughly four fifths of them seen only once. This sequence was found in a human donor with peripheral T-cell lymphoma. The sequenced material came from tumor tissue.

CDR3 nucleotides: TGTGCCAGTAGTTACACAGGGTTTCGCTCTGAAGCTTTCTTT. Translating gives CASSYTGFRSEAFF. The chain has TRBV19 and TRBJ1-1; TRBD1 might be the D (6 bases). This CDR3 comprises 14 residues. Germline V gene data show CDR1 as LNHDA and CDR2 as SQIVND (reference sequence). V was pared by 5 bases and J by 6 bases, with 16 bases between.